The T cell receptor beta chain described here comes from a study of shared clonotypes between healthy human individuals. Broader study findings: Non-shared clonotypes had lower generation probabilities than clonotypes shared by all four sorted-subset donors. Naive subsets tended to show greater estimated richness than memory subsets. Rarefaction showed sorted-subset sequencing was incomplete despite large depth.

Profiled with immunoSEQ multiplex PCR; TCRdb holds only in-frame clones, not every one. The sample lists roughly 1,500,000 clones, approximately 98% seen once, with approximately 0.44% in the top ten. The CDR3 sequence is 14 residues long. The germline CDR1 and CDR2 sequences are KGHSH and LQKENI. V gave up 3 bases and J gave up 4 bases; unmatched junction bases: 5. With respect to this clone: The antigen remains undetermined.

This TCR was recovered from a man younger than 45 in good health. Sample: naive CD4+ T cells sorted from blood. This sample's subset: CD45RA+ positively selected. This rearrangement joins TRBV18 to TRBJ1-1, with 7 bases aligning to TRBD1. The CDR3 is CASSPENRGTEAFF. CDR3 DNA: TGTGCCAGCTCACCTGAGAACAGGGGCACTGAAGCTTTCTTT.